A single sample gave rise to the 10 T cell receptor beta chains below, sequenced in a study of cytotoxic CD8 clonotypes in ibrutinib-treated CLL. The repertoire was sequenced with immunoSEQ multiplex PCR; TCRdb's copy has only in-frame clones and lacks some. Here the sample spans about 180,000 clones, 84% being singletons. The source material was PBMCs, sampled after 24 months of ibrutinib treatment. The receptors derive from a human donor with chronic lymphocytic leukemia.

The CDR3 DNA reads TGTGCCAGCAGCTCGACAGGCAATCAGCCCCAGCATTTT. Translated: CASSSTGNQPQHF. The chain joins TRBV7-9 to TRBJ1-5; tentatively, D is TRBD1 (5 bases). The germline V and J ends were trimmed by 4 bases and 2 bases, with 6 bases remaining between them. Germline CDR1 and CDR2: SEHNR and FQNEAQ (reference sequence). The CDR3 length is 13 residues.

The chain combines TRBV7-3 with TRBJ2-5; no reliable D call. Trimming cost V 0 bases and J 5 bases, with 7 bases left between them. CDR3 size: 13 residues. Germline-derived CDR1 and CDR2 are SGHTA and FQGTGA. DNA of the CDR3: TGTGCCAGCAGCTTAACGTTGGCGGAGACCCAGTACTTC. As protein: CASSLTLAETQYF.

The CDR3 sequence: CASSPDRTANYGYTF. The DNA of the CDR3 is TGCGCCAGCAGCCCGGACAGGACCGCTAACTATGGCTACACCTTC. V usage is TRBV5-1 and J usage is TRBJ1-2, with 7 nucleotides matching TRBD1. CDR1 is SGHRS, CDR2 YFSETQ, per germline. The CDR3 is 15 residues long. Trimming took 4 bases from V and 0 from J; bases not matched to a gene: 6.

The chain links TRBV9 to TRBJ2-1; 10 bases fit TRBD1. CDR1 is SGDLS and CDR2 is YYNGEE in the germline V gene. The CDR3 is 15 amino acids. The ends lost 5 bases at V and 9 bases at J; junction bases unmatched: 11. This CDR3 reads CASSYGQGGLVEQFF. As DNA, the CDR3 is TGTGCCAGCAGTTACGGACAGGGGGGCTTGGTTGAGCAGTTCTTC. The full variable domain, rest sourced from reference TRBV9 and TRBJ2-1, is DSGVTQTPKHLITATGQRVTLRCSPRSGDLSVYWYQQSLDQGLQFLIQYYNGEERAKGNILERFSAQQFPDLHSELNLSSLELGDSALYFCASSYGQGGLVEQFFGPGTRLTVL.

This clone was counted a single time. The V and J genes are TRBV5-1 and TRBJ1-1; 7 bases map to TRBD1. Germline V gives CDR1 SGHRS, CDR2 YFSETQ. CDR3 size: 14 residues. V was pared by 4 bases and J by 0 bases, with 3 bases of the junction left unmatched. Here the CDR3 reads CASSKGQLNTEAFF. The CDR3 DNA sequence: TGCGCCAGCAGCAAGGGACAGCTGAACACTGAAGCTTTCTTT.

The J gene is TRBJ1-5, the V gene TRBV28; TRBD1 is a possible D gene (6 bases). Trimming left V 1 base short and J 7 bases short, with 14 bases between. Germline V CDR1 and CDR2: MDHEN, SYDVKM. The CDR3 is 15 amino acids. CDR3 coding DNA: TGTGCCAGCAGTTTATCCGGACAGAGGAACCAGCCCCAGCATTTT. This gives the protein CASSLSGQRNQPQHF.

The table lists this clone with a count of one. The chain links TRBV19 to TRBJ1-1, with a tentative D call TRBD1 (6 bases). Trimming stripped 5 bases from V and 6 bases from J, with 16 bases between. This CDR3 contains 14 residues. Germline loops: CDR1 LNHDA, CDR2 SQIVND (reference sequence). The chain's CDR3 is CASSSKTGRAEAFF. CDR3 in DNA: TGTGCCAGTAGTTCCAAGACAGGCCGGGCTGAAGCTTTCTTT.

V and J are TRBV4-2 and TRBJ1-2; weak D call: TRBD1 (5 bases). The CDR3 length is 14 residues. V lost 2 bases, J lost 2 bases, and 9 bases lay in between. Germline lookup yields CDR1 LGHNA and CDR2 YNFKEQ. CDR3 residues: CASSQPGRNYGYTF. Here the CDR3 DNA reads TGTGCCAGCAGCCAACCGGGACGAAACTATGGCTACACCTTC.

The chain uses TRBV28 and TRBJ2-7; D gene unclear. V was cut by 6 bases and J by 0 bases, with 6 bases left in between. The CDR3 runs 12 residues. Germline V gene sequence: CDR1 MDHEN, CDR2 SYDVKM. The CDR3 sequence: CASRVGSYEQYF. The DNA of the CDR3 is TGTGCCAGCAGGGTGGGCTCCTACGAGCAGTACTTC.

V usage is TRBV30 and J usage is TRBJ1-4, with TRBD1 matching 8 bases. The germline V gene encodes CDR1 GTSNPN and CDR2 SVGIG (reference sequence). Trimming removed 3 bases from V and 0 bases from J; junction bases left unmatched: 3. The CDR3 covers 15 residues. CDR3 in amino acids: CAWSTTGATNEKLFF. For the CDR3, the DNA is TGTGCCTGGAGCACGACAGGGGCAACTAATGAAAAACTGTTTTTT.